This T cell receptor (beta chain) was recorded in a study of CD8+CD57+ T cells in acquired aplastic anemia. As for the study in general: The sorted CD4+ and CD8+ cells yielded an average approximately 3.2 ug of DNA.

Concerning this clonotype itself: Its antigen remains unknown.

CDR3 size: 11 residues. The germline V and J ends were trimmed by 1 base and 8 bases, with 3 bases remaining between them. Germline-derived CDR1 and CDR2 are SGDLS and YYNGEE. Study results and limitations: The CD8+ Simpson's diversity of patients and controls was not significantly different. Patients shared 25 to 35 CD8+ CDR3 sequences with controls.

Profiles of TCR beta VDJ and CDR3 were generated from a genomic DNA template. TCRdb reprocessed the reads with MiXCR, giving one entry per CDR3 protein. This table has more than 250,000 distinct CDR3 sequences, around 60% appearing once. Sequenced input: sorted CD4+, CD8+, or CD8+CD57+ T cells (not recorded which) from PBMCs. This chain joins TRBV9 and TRBJ2-2; D call uncertain. The sequence derives from a human donor with severe aplastic anemia or a healthy control (not recorded which). CDR3 nucleotides: TGTGCCAGCAGCGTATCAGGGGAGCTGTTTTTT. This sequence encodes CASSVSGELFF.